Presented here are 27 T cell receptor beta chains from one specimen sequenced in a study of blood T cell repertoires in COVID-19. Measured with immunoSEQ multiplex PCR; TCRdb has only the in-frame clones, and not every one. The sample lists some 400,000 clones, 90% seen once, with around 6.3% in the top ten. Sequenced material: peripheral blood. These TCRs come from a man between 18 and 35 years old with active or convalescent COVID-19.

V is TRBV7-3 and J is TRBJ2-1; TRBD2 matches 9 bases. The ends lost 4 bases at V and 9 bases at J; junction bases unmatched: 7. Germline CDR1 reads SGHTA; CDR2 reads FQGTGA. The CDR3 spans 14 residues. The CDR3 bases are TGTGCCAGCAGCTATGGCGGGGGGGCTTCTGAGCAGTTCTTC. Translated, it gives CASSYGGGASEQFF.

This clone was counted a few times. The chain joins TRBV19 to TRBJ1-6, with D possibly TRBD1 on 6 matching bases. The length of the CDR3 is 15 residues. Trimming took 0 bases from V and 6 from J, leaving 9 bases between them. Per germline, CDR1 LNHDA and CDR2 SQIVND (reference sequence). The CDR3 protein is CASSIDQGINSPLHF. The CDR3 DNA reads TGTGCCAGTAGTATAGATCAGGGGATTAATTCACCCCTCCACTTT.

This chain uses TRBV28 with TRBJ1-1; 12 nucleotides line up with TRBD1. The CDR3 spans 15 residues. Germline V gene sequence: CDR1 MDHEN, CDR2 SYDVKM. The V and J ends lost 6 bases and 5 bases, in that order; junction bases with no gene match: 7. CDR3 DNA sequence: TGTGCCAGCAGGCGGGACAGGGGGCGGAGGACTGAAGCTTTCTTT. This encodes CASRRDRGRRTEAFF.

Details on this clone: The sample has other DNA sequences that encode this CDR3 too. The V call is TRBV28, the J call TRBJ1-1; tentatively, D is TRBD1 (5 bases). The CDR3 sequence is 14 residues long. V dropped 5 bases and J dropped 0 bases, with 10 bases sitting between them. The germline V gene encodes CDR1 MDHEN and CDR2 SYDVKM. The DNA of the CDR3 is TGTGCCAGCAGTGGGGGGGGAATGAACACTGAAGCTTTCTTT. Its translation: CASSGGGMNTEAFF.

The chain joins TRBV7-3 to TRBJ2-1; TRBD1 might be the D (6 bases). The CDR3 has 15 residues. Germline loops: CDR1 SGHTA, CDR2 FQGTGA. V dropped 2 bases and J dropped 8 bases, with 16 bases sitting between them. CDR3: CASSLGDNRLDEQFF. CDR3 in DNA: TGTGCCAGCAGCTTAGGGGACAATCGCCTCGATGAGCAGTTCTTC.

CDR3 in DNA: TGTGCCAGCAGCAGACAGGGTTTCGATGGCTACACCTTC. Its protein product is CASSRQGFDGYTF. The V gene is TRBV28, the J gene TRBJ1-2; TRBD1 matches at 7 bases. CDR3 length: 13 residues. V gave up 6 bases and J gave up 6 bases; unmatched junction bases: 7. In germline, CDR1 is MDHEN, CDR2 SYDVKM.

J is TRBJ1-3 and V is TRBV5-1; D possibly corresponds to TRBD1 (6 bases). The CDR3 is 17 residues long. Germline loops: CDR1 SGHRS, CDR2 YFSETQ. V lost 0 bases, J lost 0 bases, and 13 bases lay in between. The CDR3 bases are TGCGCCAGCAGCTTGGAGGGCAGGGGCTTCTCTGGAAACACCATATATTTT. Translated, it gives CASSLEGRGFSGNTIYF.

For this clone: Given a much more abundant clone one base away, this may be a read error. The J gene is TRBJ1-4, the V gene TRBV7-9, with TRBD1 matching 9 bases. Trimming took 5 bases from V and 5 from J; bases not matched to a gene: 3. The germline V gene encodes CDR1 SEHNR and CDR2 FQNEAQ (reference sequence). This CDR3 contains 14 residues. The CDR3 protein is CASSPGTGNEKLFF. For the CDR3, the DNA is TGTGCCAGCAGCCCCGGGACAGGGAATGAAAAACTGTTTTTT. The full variable domain, with the rest looked up from reference TRBV7-9 and TRBJ1-4, is DTGVSQNPRHKITKRGQNVTFRCDPISEHNRLYWYRQTLGQGPEFLTYFQNEAQLEKSRLLSDRFSAERPKGSFSTLEIQRTEQGDSAMYLCASSPGTGNEKLFFGSGTQLSVL.

The chain combines TRBV11-1 with TRBJ2-1; 7 bases align to TRBD2. The J segment lost 0 bases and the V segment lost 1 base, leaving 3 bases of the junction unmatched. CDR1 SGHAT and CDR2 FQDESV come from the germline V gene (reference sequence). The CDR3 contains 16 residues. The CDR3 loop reads CASSLVRTSSYNEQFF. The CDR3 DNA is TGTGCCAGCAGCTTAGTGAGGACTAGCTCCTACAATGAGCAGTTCTTC.

The J gene is TRBJ1-4, the V gene TRBV6-5; no clear D gene. The CDR3 contains 13 residues. V was trimmed by 3 bases and J by 0 bases, leaving 2 bases between them. The germline gives CDR1 MNHEY, CDR2 SVGAGI. Written as DNA, the CDR3 is TGTGCCAGCAGTTATACAACTAATGAAAAACTGTTTTTT. This sequence encodes CASSYTTNEKLFF.

The gene calls are TRBV28 and TRBJ2-5, with a weak D call TRBD1 (5 bases). V was trimmed by 1 base and J by 4 bases, leaving 7 bases between them. This CDR3 has 13 amino acids. Germline V CDR1 and CDR2: MDHEN, SYDVKM. CDR3 region: CASSLFQGETQYF. The CDR3 nucleotides are TGTGCCAGCAGTTTATTCCAGGGAGAGACCCAGTACTTC.

This clone was seen a single time. The chain couples TRBV3-1 (or the pseudogene TRBV3-2) to TRBJ2-7; possible D gene TRBD1, 6 bases. Germline CDR1 LGHDT, CDR2 YNNKEL (reference sequence). With 5 bases removed from V and 4 bases from J, the gap between germline ends came to 15 bases. This CDR3 contains 14 residues. DNA of the CDR3: TGTGCCAGCAGCGTACGGGACAATGGTTACGAGCAGTACTTC. As protein: CASSVRDNGYEQYF.

J is TRBJ1-3 and V is TRBV4-3; 7 positions match TRBD1. There are 15 residues in the CDR3. The V and J ends lost 2 bases and 2 bases, in that order; junction bases with no gene match: 3. Germline V gene data show CDR1 as LGHNA and CDR2 as YSLEER. The chain's CDR3 is CASSQLQGPGNTIYF. CDR3 nucleotide sequence: TGCGCCAGCAGCCAACTACAGGGGCCTGGAAACACCATATATTTT.

The chain employs TRBV6-5 and TRBJ2-1; no definite D call. The CDR3 contains 15 residues. V was trimmed by 2 bases and J by 5 bases, leaving 13 bases between them. CDR1 is MNHEY and CDR2 is SVGAGI in the germline V gene. CDR3 nucleotides: TGTGCCAGCAGTTACACCAGTTCCCAAAACAATGAGCAGTTCTTC. This translates into CASSYTSSQNNEQFF.

This chain joins TRBV5-4 and TRBJ2-5, with TRBD2 identical over 7 bases. CDR3 length: 15 residues. Germline V gene data show CDR1 as SGHNT and CDR2 as YYREEE (reference sequence). J was trimmed by 5 bases and V by 0 bases; bases with no gene match: 7. This CDR3 is CASSLAAGVYETQYF. As DNA, the CDR3 is TGTGCCAGCAGCTTGGCGGCGGGGGTTTATGAGACCCAGTACTTC.

In regard to this clone: The junction differs from germline at one of its ends, possibly a read error. V and J are TRBV29-1 and TRBJ1-2, with a tentative D call TRBD1 (5 bases). Germline-derived CDR1 and CDR2 are SQVTM and ANQGSEA. The CDR3 has 11 residues. CDR3 sequence reads: CSIEDSYGYTF. The DNA for the CDR3 is TGCAGCATTGAAGACAGCTATGGCTACACCTTC.

The rearrangement links TRBV7-8 to TRBJ1-4; D perhaps matches TRBD1 (6 bases). This CDR3 region has 16 residues. V gave up 1 base and J gave up 6 bases, with 15 bases separating them. Germline-derived CDR1 and CDR2 are SGHVS and FQNEAQ. CDR3 residues: CASSLEGGGWDEKLFF. Here the CDR3 DNA reads TGTGCCAGCAGCTTAGAAGGCGGGGGCTGGGATGAAAAACTGTTTTTT.

The J gene is TRBJ2-3, the V gene TRBV19; D is possibly TRBD1 (6 bases). V was shortened by 0 bases and J by 6 bases, with 16 bases between the two germline ends. Germline V gene sequence: CDR1 LNHDA, CDR2 SQIVND (reference sequence). This CDR3 is 16 amino acids long. DNA of the CDR3: TGTGCCAGTAGTATAGATGAGGCAGGGGCTGCTGATACGCAGTATTTT. This translates into CASSIDEAGAADTQYF.

V gene TRBV7-2 combines with J gene TRBJ2-7; TRBD1 is a possible D gene (5 bases). The CDR3 consists of 14 residues. Germline V gene sequence: CDR1 SGHTA, CDR2 FQGNSA. Trimming took 1 base from V and 2 from J, leaving 9 bases between them. CDR3 DNA sequence: TGTGCCAGCAGCTTAGGGGGCGCCCCCTACGAGCAGTACTTC. Amino acid sequence: CASSLGGAPYEQYF. Using reference TRBV7-2 and TRBJ2-7 for the parts outside the CDR3, the full variable domain is GAGVSQSPSNKVTEKGKDVELRCDPISGHTALYWYRQSLGQGLEFLIYFQGNSAPDKSGLPSDRFSAERTGGSVSTLTIQRTQQEDSAVYLCASSLGGAPYEQYFGPGTRLTVT.

The chain is built from TRBV7-8 and TRBJ2-7; 9 bases are a match to TRBD1. Germline values: CDR1 SGHVS, CDR2 FQNEAQ. The CDR3 has 15 amino acids. V gave up 1 base and J gave up 3 bases; unmatched junction bases: 4. CDR3 in amino acids: CASSLGGTGSYEQYF. The CDR3 DNA is TGTGCCAGCAGCTTAGGTGGGACAGGGAGCTACGAGCAGTACTTC. Complete variable domain (other parts from reference TRBV7-8 and TRBJ2-7): GAGVSQSPRYKVAKRGQDVALRCDPISGHVSLFWYQQALGQGPEFLTYFQNEAQLDKSGLPSDRFFAERPEGSVSTLKIQRTQQEDSAVYLCASSLGGTGSYEQYFGPGTRLTVT.

This chain joins TRBV9 and TRBJ1-1, with 7 bases lining up with TRBD1. With V trimmed by 0 bases and J by 1 base, 3 bases remained unmatched. Germline V lookup: CDR1 SGDLS, CDR2 YYNGEE. The CDR3 is made up of 15 amino acids. CDR3 region: CASSVAGDRNTEAFF. CDR3 coding DNA: TGTGCCAGCAGCGTAGCTGGGGACAGGAACACTGAAGCTTTCTTT.

This sequence joins TRBV4-2 and TRBJ2-3; D may be TRBD2 (7 bases). With 1 base removed from V and 3 bases from J, the gap between germline ends came to 17 bases. This CDR3 spans 17 amino acids. Per the germline V gene, CDR1 is LGHNA and CDR2 is YNFKEQ. The CDR3 reads CASSQGVGGGRTDTQYF. The CDR3 nucleotides read TGTGCCAGCAGCCAAGGTGTAGGGGGGGGCCGTACAGATACGCAGTATTTT.

The chain links TRBV9 to TRBJ1-1; the match to TRBD1 covers 7 bases. The germline gives CDR1 SGDLS, CDR2 YYNGEE. With V trimmed by 0 bases and J by 7 bases, 6 bases remained unmatched. This CDR3 has 14 amino acids. The CDR3 nucleotides read TGTGCCAGCAGCGTAGCCACTGACAGGGATGAAGCTTTCTTT. Translating gives CASSVATDRDEAFF.

The V and J genes are TRBV5-1 and TRBJ2-1, with a weak D call TRBD2 (5 bases). Looked up from germline, CDR1 is SGHRS and CDR2 is YFSETQ. V was trimmed by 0 bases and J by 6 bases, leaving 19 bases between them. The CDR3 length is 17 residues. CDR3: CASSLDGRAHRFNEQFF. CDR3 coding DNA: TGCGCCAGCAGCTTGGATGGGCGGGCCCATCGATTCAATGAGCAGTTCTTC.

For the CDR3, the DNA is TGTGCCAGTAAAGGACTAGCGGGGGGTAAACAGTTCTTC. This encodes CASKGLAGGKQFF. This chain uses TRBV19 with TRBJ2-1; 14 bases match TRBD2. Germline loops: CDR1 LNHDA, CDR2 SQIVND (reference sequence). After removal of 7 bases from V and 13 bases from J, the junction contained 6 bases not matched to a gene. The CDR3 is 13 residues long.

The J gene is TRBJ1-5, the V gene TRBV6-5, with a tentative D call TRBD1 (6 bases). The V gene lost 6 bases and the J gene lost 5 bases, with 11 bases spanning the gap. CDR3 length: 13 residues. CDR1 MNHEY and CDR2 SVGAGI come from the germline V gene. CDR3 nucleotides: TGTGCCAGCAGGGGAACAGGGTATCAGCCCCAGCATTTT. Its translation is CASRGTGYQPQHF.

The chain carries TRBV15 and TRBJ2-3; no reliable D call. The V end lost 0 bases, the J end lost 0 bases, and 13 bases lay between the germline ends. This CDR3 is 17 amino acids long. Germline CDR1 LNHNV, CDR2 YYDKDF (reference sequence). In DNA, the CDR3 is TGTGCCACCAGCAGAGACCGGGTAGCCGCTAGCACAGATACGCAGTATTTT. It translates to CATSRDRVAASTDTQYF.